These 8 T cell receptor beta chains originate from one sample sequenced in a study of shared clonotypes between healthy human individuals (dated by TCRdb to 2019 to 2021). Library creation used the immunoSEQ multiplex PCR assay. TCRdb provides this immuneACCESS table in a form limited to in-frame rearrangements. Some clones are lacking; in checked studies, under half of them reflect an unresolved V gene, and why the rest are absent is not known. This sample comprises approximately 97,000 clones, under 70% of them detected only once. The top ten clonotypes cover more than 40% of the sample. The sequenced material came from memory CD8+ T cells sorted from blood. The label giving this sample's cell subset or site can be read as: CD45RO+ cells pooled with CCR7-negative TemRA cells. These receptors were obtained from a young man in good health.

This clone was seen once. J is TRBJ2-1 and V is TRBV7-6; TRBD1 might be the D (6 bases). The CDR3 extends over 15 amino acids. The germline CDR1 and CDR2 sequences are SGHVS and FNYEAQ. V was trimmed by 1 base and J by 8 bases, leaving 15 bases between them. CDR3 DNA: TGTGCCAGCAGCTTAGACGATACAGGGTCCGATGAGCAGTTCTTC. Amino acids: CASSLDDTGSDEQFF.

The chain combines TRBV29-1 with TRBJ2-5; D remains ambiguous. The germline V gene has CDR1 SQVTM and CDR2 ANQGSEA. This CDR3 is built from 14 residues. V lost 2 bases and J 7 bases, leaving 17 bases between the germline ends. CDR3 DNA: TGCAGCGTTGAAAATTCTAGGGAATTGGGGACCCAGTACTTC. This sequence encodes CSVENSRELGTQYF.

The V call is TRBV11-2, the J call TRBJ1-1; 7 bases are shared with TRBD1. Germline lookup yields CDR1 SGHAT and CDR2 FQNNGV. After removal of 5 bases from V and 7 bases from J, the junction contained 10 bases not matched to a gene. This CDR3 region has 14 residues. As DNA, the CDR3 is TGTGCCAGCAGCCACACACCGGGACAGTTTGAAGCTTTCTTT. This encodes CASSHTPGQFEAFF.

The chain's CDR3 is CASSLTMSPDTQYF. The CDR3 DNA is TGCGCCAGCAGCCTGACGATGAGCCCAGATACGCAGTATTTT. This chain links TRBV4-1 with TRBJ2-3; the D is unclear. The germline gives CDR1 MGHRA, CDR2 YSYEKL. The CDR3 spans 14 residues. With 4 bases removed from V and 4 bases from J, the gap between germline ends came to 12 bases.

The V call is TRBV4-3, the J call TRBJ1-5; tentative D call: TRBD1 (5 bases). Trimming left V 0 bases short and J 3 bases short, with 18 bases between. CDR1 is LGHNA, CDR2 YSLEER, per germline. This CDR3 comprises 18 residues. DNA of the CDR3: TGCGCCAGCAGCCAAGATTCCGTAGGGGTTGGAGCCAATCAGCCCCAGCATTTT. Amino acids: CASSQDSVGVGANQPQHF.

The J gene is TRBJ2-7, the V gene TRBV2, with a tentative D call TRBD1 (5 bases). Germline V CDR1 and CDR2: SNHLY, FYNNEI. V lost 2 bases and J lost 3, with 14 bases in between. This CDR3 contains 15 residues. The CDR3 DNA is TGTGCCAGCAGTGAACAGGGTGCCCCCCACTACGAGCAGTACTTC. Its translation: CASSEQGAPHYEQYF.

This clone was recorded many times. The chain employs TRBV10-1 and TRBJ2-1; no reliable D call. The germline V gene has CDR1 WNHNN and CDR2 SYGVQD (reference sequence). The germline V and J ends were trimmed by 2 bases and 8 bases, with 10 bases remaining between them. This CDR3 has 13 amino acids. This chain's CDR3 is CASSEGPVDEQFF. The CDR3, as DNA: TGCGCCAGCAGTGAGGGACCAGTCGATGAGCAGTTCTTC.

This clone showed up just once. V usage is TRBV2 and J usage is TRBJ1-5; D unclear. Germline V CDR1 and CDR2: SNHLY, FYNNEI. The CDR3 is made up of 13 amino acids. The V end was cut by 6 bases, the J end by 13 bases, with 19 bases between. The CDR3 bases are TGTGCCAGCAGCCCCGACCAGAATTTCGGGCAGCATTTT. This sequence encodes CASSPDQNFGQHF.